This TCR beta chain was observed in a study of CD8 T cells in ankylosing spondylitis. Quantitative 5'-RACE with molecular barcodes produced the TCR beta libraries. TCRdb independently ran MiXCR on the 5' RACE reads; one entry per CDR3 protein. The sample has 300,000 to 350,000 distinct CDR3 sequences; about a fifth are singletons. About this clonotype: Its target is unknown.

Findings and limits, study-wide: In ankylosing spondylitis patients, matched synovial fluid reportedly showed significant enrichment of disease-linked clones.

The specimen was blood, either unsorted or a sorted T cell fraction (not recorded which). This TCR was recovered from a female donor with ankylosing spondylitis or in good health (not recorded which).

The DNA of the CDR3 is TGTGCCAGAAGCTTGCAACGTGCCCTTGACTATGGCTACACCTTC. Protein sequence: CARSLQRALDYGYTF. This chain connects TRBV5-3 to TRBJ1-2; D gene ambiguous. TRBV5-3 is annotated as an ORF whose role is uncertain. This CDR3 has 15 residues. V gave up 1 base and J gave up 3 bases, with 13 bases separating them.